This TCR beta chain was sequenced in a study of shared clonotypes between healthy human individuals. General study findings and limits: All-four-donor shared clonotypes had higher generation probabilities than non-shared clonotypes did. For naive CD4 cells, roughly 4.6% of clonotypes were shared across several donors. Although depth was large, rarefaction showed that sequencing of the sorted subsets was incomplete.

Germline values: CDR1 MRHNA, CDR2 SNTAGT. The CDR3 loop spans 14 amino acids. Trimming took off 7 bases at V and 1 base at J, with 11 bases between the two ends. The method was immunoSEQ multiplex PCR; TCRdb's version includes in-frame clones alone and lacks a portion of them. Among over 850,000 clones listed, 70% to 80% were seen once. As concerns this clone: The antigen remains undetermined.

Everyone who donated was a Caucasian adult who lived in Nashville, Tennessee. Material for sequencing was memory CD4+ T cells from PBMCs. The sample's subset: CD45RA-negative fraction. The chain employs TRBV6-4 and TRBJ1-3, with D maybe TRBD1 (5 bases). The TCR sequence derives from a man aged 18-30 years in good health. Some clones in this sample may be carry-over from other donors' samples. The DNA of the CDR3 is TGTGCCAGCAAACAGGAGGCGTCTGGAAACACCATATATTTT. This gives the protein CASKQEASGNTIYF.